These 2 T cell receptor beta chains originate from one sample sequenced in a study of T cell responses to AZD1222 COVID-19 vaccine. Profiling relied on immunoSEQ multiplex PCR, and the TCRdb table lists in-frame clones only, not all of them. The sample holds 130,000 or so clones, 90% seen once. The specimen was peripheral blood, collected on day 0 of AZD1222 vaccination. The receptors were sampled from an adult in good health.

This clone was detected once. The rearrangement uses TRBV5-1 and TRBJ2-1; 7 bases line up with TRBD2. V shed 2 bases, J shed 8 bases, and the junction held 10 bases outside the gene matches. Germline-derived CDR1 and CDR2 are SGHRS and YFSETQ. This CDR3 spans 15 amino acids. The DNA for the CDR3 is TGCGCCAGCAGCTTCACGGGACTACCTTCGGATGAGCAGTTCTTC. Translating gives CASSFTGLPSDEQFF.

This clone has more than one count but fewer than ten. This same CDR3 is encoded by further DNA sequences in the sample. The CDR3 bases are TGTGCCAGTAGTCTAGCGGGGGCGCGAGAGACCCAGTACTTC. Translation gives CASSLAGARETQYF. The V call is TRBV19, the J call TRBJ2-5; 10 bases fit TRBD2. This CDR3 region has 14 residues. Trimming cost V 5 bases and J 4 bases; bases outside gene matches: 4. Germline V gene data show CDR1 as LNHDA and CDR2 as SQIVND (reference sequence).